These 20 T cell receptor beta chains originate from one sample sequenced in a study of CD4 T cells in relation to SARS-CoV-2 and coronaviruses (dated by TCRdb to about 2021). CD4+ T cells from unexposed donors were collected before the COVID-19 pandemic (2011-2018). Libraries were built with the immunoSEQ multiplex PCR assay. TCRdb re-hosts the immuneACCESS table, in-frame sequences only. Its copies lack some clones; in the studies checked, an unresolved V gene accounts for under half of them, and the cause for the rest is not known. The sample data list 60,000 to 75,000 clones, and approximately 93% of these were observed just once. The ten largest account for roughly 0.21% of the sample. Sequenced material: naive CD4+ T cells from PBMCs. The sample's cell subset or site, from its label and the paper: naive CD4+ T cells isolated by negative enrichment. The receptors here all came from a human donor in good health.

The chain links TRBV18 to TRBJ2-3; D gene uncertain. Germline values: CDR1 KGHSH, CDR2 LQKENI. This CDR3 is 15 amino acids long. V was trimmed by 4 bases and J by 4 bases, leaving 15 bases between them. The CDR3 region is CASSQTTVGPDTQYF. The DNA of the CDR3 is TGTGCCAGCTCACAAACCACGGTCGGACCAGATACGCAGTATTTT.

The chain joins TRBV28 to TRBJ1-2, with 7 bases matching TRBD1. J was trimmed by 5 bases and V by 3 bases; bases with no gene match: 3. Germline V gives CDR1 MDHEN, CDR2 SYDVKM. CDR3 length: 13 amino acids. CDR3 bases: TGTGCCAGCAGTTTGACAGGGTATTATGGCTACACCTTC. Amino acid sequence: CASSLTGYYGYTF.

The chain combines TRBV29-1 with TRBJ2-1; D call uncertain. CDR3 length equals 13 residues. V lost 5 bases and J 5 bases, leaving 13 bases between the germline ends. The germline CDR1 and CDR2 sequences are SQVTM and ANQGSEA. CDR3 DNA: TGCAGCGTTAAGGGCAGGACGGACAATGAGCAGTTCTTC. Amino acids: CSVKGRTDNEQFF.

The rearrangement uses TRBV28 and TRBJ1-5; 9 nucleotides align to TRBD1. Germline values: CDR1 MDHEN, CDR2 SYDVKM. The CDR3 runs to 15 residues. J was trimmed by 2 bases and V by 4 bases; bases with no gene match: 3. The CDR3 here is CASSYTGGGNQPQHF. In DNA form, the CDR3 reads TGTGCCAGCAGTTACACAGGGGGCGGCAATCAGCCCCAGCATTTT.

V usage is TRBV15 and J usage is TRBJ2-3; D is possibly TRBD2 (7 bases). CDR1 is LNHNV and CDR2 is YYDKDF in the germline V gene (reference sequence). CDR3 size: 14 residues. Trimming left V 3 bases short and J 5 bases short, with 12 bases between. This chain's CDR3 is CATSSLGGEDTQYF. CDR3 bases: TGTGCCACCAGCAGCTTAGGGGGGGAAGATACGCAGTATTTT. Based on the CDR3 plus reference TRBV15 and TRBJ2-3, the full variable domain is DAMVIQNPRYQVTQFGKPVTLSCSQTLNHNVMYWYQQKSSQAPKLLFHYYDKDFNNEADTPDNFQSRRPNTSFCFLDIRSPGLGDTAMYLCATSSLGGEDTQYFGPGTRLTVL.

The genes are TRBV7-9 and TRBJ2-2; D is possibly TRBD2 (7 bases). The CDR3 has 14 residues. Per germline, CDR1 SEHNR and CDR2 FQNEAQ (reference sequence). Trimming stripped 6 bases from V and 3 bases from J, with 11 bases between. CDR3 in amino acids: CASRKGGDTGELFF. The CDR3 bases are TGTGCCAGCAGAAAAGGGGGGGACACCGGGGAGCTGTTTTTT.

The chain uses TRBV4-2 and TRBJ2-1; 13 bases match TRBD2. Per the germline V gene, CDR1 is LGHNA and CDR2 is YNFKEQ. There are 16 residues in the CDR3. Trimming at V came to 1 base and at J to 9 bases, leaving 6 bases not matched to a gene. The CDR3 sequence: CASSQALAGGPGEQFF. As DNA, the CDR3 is TGTGCCAGCAGCCAAGCACTAGCGGGGGGGCCGGGTGAGCAGTTCTTC.

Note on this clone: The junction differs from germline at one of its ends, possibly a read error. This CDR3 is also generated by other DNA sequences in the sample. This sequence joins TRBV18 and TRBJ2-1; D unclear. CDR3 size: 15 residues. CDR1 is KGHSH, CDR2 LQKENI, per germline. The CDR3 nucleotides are TGTGCTAGCTCACCTCGCCCAGAAGAGTACAATGAGCAGTTCTTC. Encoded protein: CASSPRPEEYNEQFF. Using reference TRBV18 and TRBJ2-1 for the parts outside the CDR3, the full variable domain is NAGVMQNPRHLVRRRGQEARLRCSPMKGHSHVYWYRQLPEEGLKFMVYLQKENIIDESGMPKERFSAEFPKEGPSILRIQQVVRGDSAAYFCASSPRPEEYNEQFFGPGTRLTVL.

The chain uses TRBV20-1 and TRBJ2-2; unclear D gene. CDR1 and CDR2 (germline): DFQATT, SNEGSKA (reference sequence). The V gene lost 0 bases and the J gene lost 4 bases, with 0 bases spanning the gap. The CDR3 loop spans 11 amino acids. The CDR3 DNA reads TGCAGTGCTAGAGACACCGGGGAGCTGTTTTTT. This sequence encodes CSARDTGELFF.

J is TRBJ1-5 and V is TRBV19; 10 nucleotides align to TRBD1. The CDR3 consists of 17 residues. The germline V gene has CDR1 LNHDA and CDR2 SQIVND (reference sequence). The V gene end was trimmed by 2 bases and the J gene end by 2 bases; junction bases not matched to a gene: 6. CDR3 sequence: CASSIRGTGEGNQPQHF. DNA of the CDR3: TGTGCCAGTAGTATAAGAGGGACAGGGGAGGGCAATCAGCCCCAGCATTTT.

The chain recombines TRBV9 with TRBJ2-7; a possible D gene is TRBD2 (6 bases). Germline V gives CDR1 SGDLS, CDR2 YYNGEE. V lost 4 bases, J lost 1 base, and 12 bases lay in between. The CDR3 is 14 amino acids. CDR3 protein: CASSKGTASYEQYF. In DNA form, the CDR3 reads TGTGCCAGCAGCAAAGGGACTGCTTCCTACGAGCAGTACTTC.

The CDR3 DNA reads TGTGCCACCAGTGACTCCGGCGGCGGCAACAATGAGCAGTTCTTC. The encoded protein is CATSDSGGGNNEQFF. The V and J genes are TRBV24-1 and TRBJ2-1; D unresolved. This CDR3 comprises 15 residues. Looked up from germline, CDR1 is KGHDR and CDR2 is SFDVKD. Trimming left V 4 bases short and J 5 bases short, with 14 bases between.

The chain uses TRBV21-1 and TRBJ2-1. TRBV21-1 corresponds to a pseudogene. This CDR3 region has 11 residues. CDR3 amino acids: CASSNRYEQFF. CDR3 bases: TGTGCCAGCAGCAATCGCTATGAGCAGTTCTTC.

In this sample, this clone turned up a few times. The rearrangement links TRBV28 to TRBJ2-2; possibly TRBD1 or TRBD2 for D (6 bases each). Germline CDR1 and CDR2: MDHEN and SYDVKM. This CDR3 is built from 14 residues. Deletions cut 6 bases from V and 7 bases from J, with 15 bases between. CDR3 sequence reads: CASSRGGTGGELFF. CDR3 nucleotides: TGTGCCAGCAGCAGAGGGGGGACGGGCGGGGAGCTGTTTTTT.

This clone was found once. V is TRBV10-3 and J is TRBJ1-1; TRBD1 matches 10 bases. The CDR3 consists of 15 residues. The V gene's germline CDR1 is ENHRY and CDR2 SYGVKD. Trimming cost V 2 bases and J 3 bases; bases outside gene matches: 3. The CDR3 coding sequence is TGTGCCATCAGTGAGCCAGGACAGGGGGACACTGAAGCTTTCTTT. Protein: CAISEPGQGDTEAFF.

The CDR3, as DNA: TGCGCCAGCAGTGAGTCTACAGCAACAGATACGCAGTATTTT. Its protein is CASSESTATDTQYF. This chain uses TRBV10-1 with TRBJ2-3; D not resolved. V gave up 0 bases and J gave up 3 bases, with 7 bases separating them. In germline, CDR1 is WNHNN, CDR2 SYGVQD (reference sequence). The CDR3 runs to 14 residues.

The CDR3 DNA sequence: TGTGCCACCAGTGATCCGACCCGGGACACCAGCGGAGAGACCCAGTACTTC. Amino acids: CATSDPTRDTSGETQYF. This sequence joins TRBV24-1 and TRBJ2-5; a possible D gene is TRBD1 (6 bases). The CDR3 spans 17 residues. The germline gives CDR1 KGHDR, CDR2 SFDVKD. With 3 bases removed from V and 4 bases from J, the gap between germline ends came to 20 bases.

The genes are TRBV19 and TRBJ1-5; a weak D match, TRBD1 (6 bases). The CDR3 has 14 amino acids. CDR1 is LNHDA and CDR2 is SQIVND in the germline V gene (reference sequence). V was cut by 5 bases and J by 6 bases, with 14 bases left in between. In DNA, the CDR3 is TGTGCCAGTAGTGGGAACAGGGTCGGTCAGCCCCAGCATTTT. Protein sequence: CASSGNRVGQPQHF.

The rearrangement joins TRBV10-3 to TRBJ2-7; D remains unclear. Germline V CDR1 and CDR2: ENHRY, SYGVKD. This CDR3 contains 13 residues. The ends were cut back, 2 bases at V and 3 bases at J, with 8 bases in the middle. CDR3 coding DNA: TGTGCCATCAGTGAGCAAGGATTCTACGAGCAGTACTTC. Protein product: CAISEQGFYEQYF.

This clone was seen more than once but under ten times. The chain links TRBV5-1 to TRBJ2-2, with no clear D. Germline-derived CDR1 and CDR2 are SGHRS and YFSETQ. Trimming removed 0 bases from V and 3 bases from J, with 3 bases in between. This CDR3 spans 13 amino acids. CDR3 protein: CASSLAYTGELFF. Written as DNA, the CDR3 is TGCGCCAGCAGCTTGGCTTACACCGGGGAGCTGTTTTTT.